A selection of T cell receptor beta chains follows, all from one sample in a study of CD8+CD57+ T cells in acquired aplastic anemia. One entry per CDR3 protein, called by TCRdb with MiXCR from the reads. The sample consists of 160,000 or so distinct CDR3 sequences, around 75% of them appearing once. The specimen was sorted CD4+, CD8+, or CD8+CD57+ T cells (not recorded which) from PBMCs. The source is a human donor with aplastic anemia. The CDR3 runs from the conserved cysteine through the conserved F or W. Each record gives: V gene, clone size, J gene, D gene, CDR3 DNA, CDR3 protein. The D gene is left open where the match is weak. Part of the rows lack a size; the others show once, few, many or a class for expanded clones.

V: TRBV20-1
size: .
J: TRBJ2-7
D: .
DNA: TGCAGTGCTCCCCGGGACGCCCCCTACGAGCAGTACTTC
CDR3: CSAPRDAPYEQYF

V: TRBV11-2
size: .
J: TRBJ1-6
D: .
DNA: TGTGCCAGCAGCCCCCCTGGTGTGACACCCCTCCACTTT
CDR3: CASSPPGVTPLHF

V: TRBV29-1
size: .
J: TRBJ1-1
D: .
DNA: TGCAGCGTTGACAGGGGCGCTGAAGCTTTCTTT
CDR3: CSVDRGAEAFF

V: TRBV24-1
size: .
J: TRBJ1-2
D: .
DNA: TGTGCCACCAGTGACCTAGGGCGGACAGTATCCTTC
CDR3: CATSDLGRTVSF

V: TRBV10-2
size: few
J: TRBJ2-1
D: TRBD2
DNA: TGCGCCAGCAGGGACAGCGGGGGGGGGCACAATGAGCAGTTCTTC
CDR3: CASRDSGGGHNEQFF

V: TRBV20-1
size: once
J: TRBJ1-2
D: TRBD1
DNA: TGCAGTGCTAGAAAGCCGGGACAGGTTATCTATGGCTACACCTTC
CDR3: CSARKPGQVIYGYTF

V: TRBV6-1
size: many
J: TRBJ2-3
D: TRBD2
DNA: TGTGCCAGCAATTCGGGGCGGGAGGGCACAGATACGCAGTATTTT
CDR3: CASNSGREGTDTQYF

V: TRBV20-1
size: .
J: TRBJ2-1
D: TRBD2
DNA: TGCAGTGCTAGCTCGGGAGGTGAAGGGAATGAGCAGTTCTTC
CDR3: CSASSGGEGNEQFF

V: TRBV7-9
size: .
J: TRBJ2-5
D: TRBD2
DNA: TGTGCCAGCAGCTCCCTCGGGGGGAGGGAGACCCAGTACTTC
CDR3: CASSSLGGRETQYF

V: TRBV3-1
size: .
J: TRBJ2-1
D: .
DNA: TGTGCCAGCAGCCAACAGGGGGGAGACAATGAGCAGTTCTTC
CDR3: CASSQQGGDNEQFF

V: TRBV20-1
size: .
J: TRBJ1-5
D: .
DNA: TGCAGTGCAACAGGTCGTAGGAGCAATCAGTCCCAGCATTTT
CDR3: CSATGRRSNQSQHF

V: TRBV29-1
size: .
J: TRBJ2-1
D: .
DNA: TGCAGCGTTGCCTCGAATGAGCAGTTCTTC
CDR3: CSVASNEQFF

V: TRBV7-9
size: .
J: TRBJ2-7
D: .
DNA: TGTGCCAGCAGCTTAGGGCAGTCCGAGCAGTACTTC
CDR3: CASSLGQSEQYF

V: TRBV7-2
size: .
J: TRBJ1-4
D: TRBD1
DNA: TGTGCCAGCGGCTTAGCCGGGACAGGGCTTGAAAAACTGTTTTTT
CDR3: CASGLAGTGLEKLFF

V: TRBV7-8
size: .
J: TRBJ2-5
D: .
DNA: TGTGCCAGCAGCGCTCAGGCTGCGGAGACCCAGTACTTC
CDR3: CASSAQAAETQYF

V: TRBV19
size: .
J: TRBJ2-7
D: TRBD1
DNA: TGTGCCAGTAGTAGGCAGGGGGACTACGAGCAGTACTTC
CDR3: CASSRQGDYEQYF

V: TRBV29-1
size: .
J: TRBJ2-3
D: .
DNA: TGCAGCGTTGACCGAGAGACAGATACGCAGTATTTT
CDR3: CSVDRETDTQYF

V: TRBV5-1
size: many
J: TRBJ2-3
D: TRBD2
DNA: TGCGCCAGCAGCTGGCCCCCTAGCGGTTCTGGAGATACGCAGTATTTT
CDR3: CASSWPPSGSGDTQYF

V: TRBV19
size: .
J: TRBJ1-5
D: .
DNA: TGTGCCAGTACGATCCTGCTTGGCAATCAGCCCCAGCATTTT
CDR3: CASTILLGNQPQHF

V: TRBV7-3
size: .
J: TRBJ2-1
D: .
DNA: TGTGCCAGCAGCTTAAACCGGTACAATGAGCAGTTCTTC
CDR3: CASSLNRYNEQFF

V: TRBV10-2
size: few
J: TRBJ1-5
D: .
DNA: TGCGCCAGCGGCTCCCTTTTTAGCAATCAGCCCCAGCATTTT
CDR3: CASGSLFSNQPQHF

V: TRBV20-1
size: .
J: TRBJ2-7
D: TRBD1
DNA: TGCAGTGCTACTCGACAGCCAGGGGGCTACGAGCAGTACTTC
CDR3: CSATRQPGGYEQYF

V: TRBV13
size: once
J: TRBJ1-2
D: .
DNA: TGTGCCAGCAGACCAGACAGTCATAACTATGGCTACACCTTC
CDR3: CASRPDSHNYGYTF

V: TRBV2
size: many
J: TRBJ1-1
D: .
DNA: TGTGCCAGCAGTGAGGCAGTGGGGACTGAAGCTTTCTTT
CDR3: CASSEAVGTEAFF

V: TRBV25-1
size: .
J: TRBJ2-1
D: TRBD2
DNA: TGTGCCAGCATCAGCGGGGGGGTAGGTGAGCAGTTCTTC
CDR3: CASISGGVGEQFF

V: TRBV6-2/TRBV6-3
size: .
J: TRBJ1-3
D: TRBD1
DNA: TGTGCCATCAGTGATTTCAGGGGGGACACCACATCTGGAAACACCATATATTTT
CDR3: CAISDFRGDTTSGNTIYF

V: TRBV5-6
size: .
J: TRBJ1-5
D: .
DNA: TGTGCCAGCAGCTCCGGGCCCTATCAGCCCCAGCATTTT
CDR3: CASSSGPYQPQHF

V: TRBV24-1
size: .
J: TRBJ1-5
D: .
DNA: TGTGCCACCAGTGATTCGAACGTGGGACGTGGGATTTTTCAGCCCCAGCATTTT
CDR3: CATSDSNVGRGIFQPQHF

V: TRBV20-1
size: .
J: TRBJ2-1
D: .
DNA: TGCAGTGCTGGCGGTCACAATGAGCAGTTCTTC
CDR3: CSAGGHNEQFF

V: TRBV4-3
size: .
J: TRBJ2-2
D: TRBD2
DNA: TGCGCCAGCAGCCAGGACCCAGAGGGCGGGGGTGGCACCGGGGAGCTGTTTTTT
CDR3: CASSQDPEGGGGTGELFF

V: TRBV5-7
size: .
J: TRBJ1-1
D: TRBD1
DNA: TGTGCCAGACGACAGGGCGCCACTGAAGCTTTCTTT
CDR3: CARRQGATEAFF

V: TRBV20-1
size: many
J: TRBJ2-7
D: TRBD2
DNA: TGCAGTGCTAGAGATCCGGGACTAGCGGGAGGGGACTCCTACGAGCAGTACTTC
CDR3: CSARDPGLAGGDSYEQYF

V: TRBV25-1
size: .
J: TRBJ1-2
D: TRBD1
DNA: TGTGCCAGCAGTGAAGGACAGGACTACTATGGCTACACCTTC
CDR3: CASSEGQDYYGYTF

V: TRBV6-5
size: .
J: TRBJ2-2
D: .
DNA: TGTGCCAGCAGCCAATCTAGCGGGGAGCTGTTTTTT
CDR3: CASSQSSGELFF

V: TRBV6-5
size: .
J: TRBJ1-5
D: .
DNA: TGTGCCAGCAGTGATACAGGTAGCAATCAGCCCCAGCATTTT
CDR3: CASSDTGSNQPQHF

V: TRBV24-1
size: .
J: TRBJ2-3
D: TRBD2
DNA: TGTGCCACCAGTGACCTCTCTGCGGGGGGCCCAGCAGATACGCAGTATTTT
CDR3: CATSDLSAGGPADTQYF

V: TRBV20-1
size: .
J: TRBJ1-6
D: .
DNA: TGCAGTGCTAGAGCCTCGGCGAGATCACCCCTCCACTTT
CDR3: CSARASARSPLHF

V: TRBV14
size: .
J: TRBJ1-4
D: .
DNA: TGTGCCAGCAGCCACGGACTGGGGCAGCGGGTAAATGAAAAACTGTTTTTT
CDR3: CASSHGLGQRVNEKLFF

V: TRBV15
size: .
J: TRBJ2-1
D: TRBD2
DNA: TGTGCCACCAGCAGAGATGGGCGGACTAGCGGCTACAATGAGCAGTTCTTC
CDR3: CATSRDGRTSGYNEQFF

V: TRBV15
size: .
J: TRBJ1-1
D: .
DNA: TGTGCCACCAGTCCGGTCGGATTCAACACTGAAGCTTTCTTT
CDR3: CATSPVGFNTEAFF

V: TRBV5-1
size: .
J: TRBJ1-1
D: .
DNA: TGTGCCAGCATCCGGATTACAGGGTCCACTGAAGCTTTCTTT
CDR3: CASIRITGSTEAFF

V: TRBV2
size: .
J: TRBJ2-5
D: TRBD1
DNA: TGTGCCAGCAGTGGGGGGACAGGGGGCGGTGAGACCCAGTACTTC
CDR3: CASSGGTGGGETQYF

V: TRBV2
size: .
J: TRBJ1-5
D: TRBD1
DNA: TGTGCCAGCAGTGACCTAGGGGGCGGCAATCAGCCCCAGCATTTT
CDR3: CASSDLGGGNQPQHF

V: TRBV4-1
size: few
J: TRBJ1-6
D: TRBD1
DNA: TGCGCCAGCAGCCAAGGTCCGGGGACAGGAGGCAATTCACCCCTCCACTTT
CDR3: CASSQGPGTGGNSPLHF

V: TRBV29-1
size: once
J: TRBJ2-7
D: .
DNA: TGCAGCGTCACCCCTACGAGCCACGAGCAGTACTTC
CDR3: CSVTPTSHEQYF

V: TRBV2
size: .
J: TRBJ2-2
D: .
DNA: TGTGCCAGCAGTGGTGGCAGTACCAACACCGGGGAGCTGTTTTTT
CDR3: CASSGGSTNTGELFF

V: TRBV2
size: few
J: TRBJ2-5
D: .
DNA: TGTGCCAGCAGTGGGATGTTATTACAAGAGACCCAGTACTTC
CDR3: CASSGMLLQETQYF

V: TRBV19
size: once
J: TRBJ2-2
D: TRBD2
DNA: TGTGCCAGTAGTCAACGGACTAGCGAAGGCGGGGAGCTGTTTTTT
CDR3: CASSQRTSEGGELFF

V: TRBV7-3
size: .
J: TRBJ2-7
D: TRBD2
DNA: TGTGCCAGCAGCCCCCGGACTAGCGGGATTCCCTACGAGCAGTACTTC
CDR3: CASSPRTSGIPYEQYF